A single T cell receptor beta chain is shown here with its context. Its antigen is undetermined. The data belong to a study of T cell responses to AZD1222 COVID-19 vaccine. Study results and caveats: White British ancestry dominated among donors, who included more females, and clonal diversity was possibly underestimated.

Germline V CDR1 and CDR2: KGHDR, SFDVKD. V lost 6 bases to trimming and J lost 3 bases, with 11 bases between them. This CDR3 region has 13 residues. Only in-frame clones appear in the TCRdb table, and some are missing; sequencing was by immunoSEQ multiplex PCR. The sample carries 250,000 to 300,000 clones, around 92% recorded once. This material consisted of peripheral blood, taken 28 days after the second AZD1222 dose. This TCR was sampled from an adult who received the AZD1222 COVID-19 vaccine. The chain has TRBV24-1 and TRBJ2-7; the D is unclear. The DNA of the CDR3 is TGTGCCACCAGTAAGGGCCCCCTCTACGAGCAGTACTTC. Its translation: CATSKGPLYEQYF.